This TCR beta chain was sequenced in a study of blood T cell repertoires in COVID-19. Per germline, CDR1 MDHEN and CDR2 SYDVKM. The CDR3 runs to 15 residues. Comment on this clone: An end of the junction does not agree with germline; a read error may underlie this.

In the authors' methods: How many nucleated cells were present was estimated from reference gene primer amplification. Sequencing was performed with immunoSEQ multiplex PCR; in TCRdb, only in-frame clones are kept and a portion is missing. Clonal size and the V and J genes are those of that table, whereas D and trimming came from the DNA. The sample carries about 190,000 clones, less than 85% recorded once. Sequenced material: peripheral blood. This TCR was recovered from a woman between 50 and 59 years old with acute or convalescent COVID-19. This chain connects TRBV28 to TRBJ1-6; D ambiguous. The CDR3 here is CASSSLSGVNSPLHF. The DNA for the CDR3 is TGTGCCAGCAGTTCGCTTTCCGGGGTTAATTCGCCCCTCCACTTT. The full variable domain, in which reference TRBV28 and TRBJ1-6 provide the parts outside the CDR3, is DVKVTQSSRYLVKRTGEKVFLECVQDMDHENMFWYRQDPGLGLRLIYFSYDVKMKEKGDIPEGYSVSREKKERFSLILESASTNQTSMYLCASSSLSGVNSPLHFGNGTRLTVT.